This T cell receptor (beta chain) was profiled in a study of response to subunit inactivated influenza vaccine (dated by TCRdb to about 2018). In the study overall: The study used deep quantitative T cell receptor repertoire profiling to track responses to a trivalent subunit inactivated influenza vaccine.

As to this clonotype: Its antigen remains unidentified. There are no base qualities to consult, and no much larger clone falls within one base.

The library was generated by RT-PCR. TCRdb records Illumina HiSeq 2500 as the sequencer. The raw public data were reprocessed by TCRdb itself: fastp quality trimming at Q25, MiXCR clonotype calling, in-frame beta chains only. CDR3 protein sequences are deduplicated, and each keeps its most common genes and DNA. Within this sample are around 540,000 distinct CDR3 sequences, with about 12% of them counted one time only. In total, the top ten clones hold around 9.6% of the sample. Results the study describes overall, beyond this receptor: It was suggested by the authors that each seasonal influenza vaccination may recruit only a limited number of new T cells.

The TCR comes from a man aged 45-60 years who received an inactivated influenza vaccine. Donor details come from another sample of the same person, matched by shared clones. Source: PBMCs from blood, taken on the day of vaccination.

The base sequence is TGTGCCAGCAGAACATCTGGACCCAGAGGGGGCTACACCTTC. It translates to CASRTSGPRGGYTF. The receptor chain draws on TRBV6-2 or TRBV6-3 and TRBJ1-2, with the D gene not confidently named. V gives up 6 bases and J gives up 8 bases, and the segment between their germline ends measures 19 bases. As encoded in the germline V gene, CDR1 is MNHEY while CDR2 is SVGEGT. The CDR3, cysteine through phenylalanine, is 14 amino acids long. Just CDR3 DNA is preserved here, 42 bases in frame from base 1.